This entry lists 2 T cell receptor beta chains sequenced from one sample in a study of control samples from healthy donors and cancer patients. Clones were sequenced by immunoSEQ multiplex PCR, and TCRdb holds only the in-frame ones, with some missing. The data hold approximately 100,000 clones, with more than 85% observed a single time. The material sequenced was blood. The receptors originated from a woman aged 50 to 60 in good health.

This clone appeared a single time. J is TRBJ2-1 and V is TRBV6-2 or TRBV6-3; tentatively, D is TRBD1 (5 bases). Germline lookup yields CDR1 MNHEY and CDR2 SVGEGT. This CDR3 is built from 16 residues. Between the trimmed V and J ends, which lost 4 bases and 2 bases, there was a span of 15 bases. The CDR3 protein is CASSSPQGRAYNEQFF. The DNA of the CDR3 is TGTGCCAGCAGTTCACCTCAGGGAAGGGCCTACAATGAGCAGTTCTTC.

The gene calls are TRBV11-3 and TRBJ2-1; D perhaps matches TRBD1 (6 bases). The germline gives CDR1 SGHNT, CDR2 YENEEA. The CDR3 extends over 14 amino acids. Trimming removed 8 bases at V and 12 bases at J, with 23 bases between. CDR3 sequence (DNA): TGTGCCAGCGCCGCGGCCCGGACAGAACCAAGGCAGTTCTTC. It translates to CASAAARTEPRQFF.